This T cell receptor beta chain was sequenced during a study of T cell repertoires in cytomegalovirus infection (dated by TCRdb to about 2019). With respect to the entire study: Donor HLA type was relevant to the analysis, as public TCR beta signatures indicated carriage of CMV infection together with the matching HLA type.

A word on this clonotype: Its cognate antigen has yet to be identified. Base-call qualities are not available, and no considerably larger clone is one nucleotide away.

Inclusive of the bounding cysteine and phenylalanine, the CDR3 is 17 residues long. The kept DNA is CDR3 alone, 51 bases in frame from the first base. Per the germline V gene (reference sequence), PRHDT is the CDR1 and FYEKMQ is the CDR2. V is pared back by 2 bases and J by 3 bases, with 19 bases lying between the germline termini. The sample was run on an Illumina HiSeq 1500. TCRdb reprocessed the public reads (quality trimming at Q25 with fastp, clone calling with MiXCR) and kept in-frame beta chains. Rows merge per CDR3 protein into single entries with the most common DNA and genes. The sample table shows about 490,000 distinct CDR3 sequences, and approximately 15% are seen once. The top ten constitute 20% to 30% of the sample. General findings and caveats noted by the study authors: The ex vivo response was dominated by HLA-C-restricted CMV-specific TCR beta clonotypes, which also provided the single most frequent clonotype in two of eight donors. Cumulative frequency of public TCR beta family members discriminated carriers of CMV infection plus the relevant HLA type in this cohort and an independent 352-donor cohort.

This clonotype was obtained from a human donor in good health (CMV status not recorded). Some clones in this sample may be carry-over from other donors' samples. The V gene is TRBV13 and the J gene is TRBJ2-5; the D gene is perhaps TRBD2, from 6 matching bases. Source material: CD8+ T cells from PBMCs. Here the CDR3 is given as CASSLTSSGPRKETQYF. The nucleotide sequence is given as TGTGCCAGCAGCTTAACATCGAGCGGGCCACGAAAAGAGACCCAGTACTTC.